This entry features one TCR beta chain sequence. What this receptor recognizes is not known. The input lacks base qualities; no much larger clone sits a single base away. The intended sense of this specimen's treatment or condition label: approximately nine-day PBMC culture with coronavirus spike peptide pools or control peptides (ViraFEST assay). To expand antigen-specific T cells with peptide pools and then pick out the expanded clonotypes through TCR sequencing, the study relied on the ViraFEST assay. The convalescent patients' positive SARS-CoV-2 PCR tests were from March to December 2020, which was before the Alpha, Beta and Delta variants emerged in the United States. Around 2 million PBMCs per well were cultured in IMDM with roughly 4.8% human AB serum and 8.5 to 10 IU/ml IL-2, plus 10 ug/ml peptide pools. On days 3 and 7, half of the culture medium was replaced with fresh IL-2-containing medium. Once the cells had been in culture for approximately 10 days, the EasySep CD4+ T cell isolation kit was used to isolate CD4+ T cells by negative selection. Ficoll-Paque Plus gradient centrifugation was used to isolate PBMCs from whole blood, and the isolated PBMCs were then either used fresh or cryopreserved at -140C. Culture conditions were generally each tested in triplicate wells.

This sample is drawn from a study of vaccination and CD4 T cells after COVID-19 (dated by TCRdb to between 2021 and 2024). About the full investigation: Every convalescent patient had a positive nasal swab PCR test for SARS-CoV-2, with mild disease in about nine patients and severe disease in one. Post-vaccine blood samples were collected a median of approximately 68 days after the second vaccine dose, ranging from 14 to 241 days. Culture stimuli were overlapping spike peptide pools from SARS-CoV-2 and from the common cold coronaviruses HCoV-NL63, HCoV-OC43 and HCoV-229E. Participants got two doses of the Pfizer-BioNTech BNT162b2 vaccine (n=8) or two doses of the Moderna mRNA-1273 vaccine (n=2). Control cultures received a CEFX viral epitope pool as the positive control, an HIV-1 Nef peptide pool as the negative control, or no peptide. Post-COVID blood samples from convalescent patients were collected a median of roughly 100 days after diagnosis, with a range of about 30 to 170 days. In fewer than 12 COVID-19 convalescent patients and a handful of infection-naive healthy vaccine recipients, researchers compared the spike-specific CD4+ TCR repertoire from before mRNA vaccination with the repertoire from after. Six males and four females were included in the convalescent cohort, with two Hispanic individuals, seven Caucasians, two Asians and one multiracial person represented.

Libraries were constructed by PCR. DNA from cultured CD4+ T cells was subjected to TCR sequencing with the Oncomine TCR Beta short-read assay at the Johns Hopkins FTIC core. Genomic DNA was extracted from the cultured CD4+ T cells with the QIAamp micro DNA kit. The Oncomine TCR Beta libraries from cultured CD4+ T cells were pooled using unique dual indexes and then sequenced on an Illumina iSeq 100. On the study's bioinformatics: Non-productive sequences were removed, and CDR3s not starting with C, not ending with F or W, or shorter than 7 amino acids were discarded. Antigen-specific clonotypes were identified with the MANAFEST web application by comparing peptide-stimulated wells with reference and other culture wells. Positive clones required FDR below 0.05, an odds ratio above 5, and productive frequency above 0.1% in at least two of three replicate wells. A clonotype counted as cross-reactive if it showed significant expansion both in the SARS-CoV-2 spike wells and in at least one common cold coronavirus spike condition. Similarity between CDR3 sequences was evaluated in R version 3.6.1 using Levenshtein distances (stringdist) and unrooted phylogenetic trees (ape). The raw public data were reprocessed by TCRdb itself: fastp quality trimming at Q25, MiXCR clonotype calling, in-frame beta chains only. Every entry covers one CDR3 protein and lists the most common genes and DNA from its rows. TCRdb, not the original authors, processed these V and J calls. Recorded for this sample are 9,000 to 13,000 distinct CDR3 sequences; roughly 40% of them occurred a single time. The ten largest make up around 10% of the sample.

In the germline V gene, CDR1 corresponds to SGHTA and CDR2 to FQGNSA. Inclusive of the bounding cysteine and phenylalanine, the CDR3 is 20 residues long. Only CDR3 DNA remains: 60 bases, in frame from the first base. Trimming takes 0 bases from V and 1 base from J, and the germline ends sit 24 bases apart. Beyond this particular receptor, the publication reports: The median number of SARS-CoV-2-reactive clonotypes rose from roughly 20 after infection to 30 to 45 after vaccination, but the change was not significant. In convalescent patients, a median roughly 85% of post-vaccine SARS-CoV-2-reactive clones were detected only after vaccination, and vaccine-specific priming was suggested by this finding. Only a relatively small number of convalescent patients were included in the study, and early timepoints following natural infection were not analyzed. Of the vaccine-specific clones found in convalescent patients, nearly all (304 of 307) were mono-reactive for SARS-CoV-2 spike instead of being cross-reactive with common cold coronaviruses.

Here the sequenced sample was CD4+ T cells from blood, cultured in vitro, taken after SARS-CoV-2 vaccination. The chain uses TRBV7-2 and TRBJ2-5, with TRBD1 as a weak D call on 8 bases. The receptor comes from a human donor who had recovered from COVID-19. In nucleotides, the sequence is TGTGCCAGCAGCTTAGCGGGGGGGGCAGGGGGCATTGCTTCCCAAGAGACCCAGTACTTC. It encodes CASSLAGGAGGIASQETQYF.